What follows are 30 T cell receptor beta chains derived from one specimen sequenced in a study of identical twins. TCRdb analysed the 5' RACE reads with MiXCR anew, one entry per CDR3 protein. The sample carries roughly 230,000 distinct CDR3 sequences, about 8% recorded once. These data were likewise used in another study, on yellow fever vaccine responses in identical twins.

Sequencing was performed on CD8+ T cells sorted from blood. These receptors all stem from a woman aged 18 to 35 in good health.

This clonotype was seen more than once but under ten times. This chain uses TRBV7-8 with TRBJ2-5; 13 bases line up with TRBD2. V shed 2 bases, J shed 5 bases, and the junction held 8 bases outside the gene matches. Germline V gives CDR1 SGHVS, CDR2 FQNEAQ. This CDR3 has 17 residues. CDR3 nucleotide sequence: TGTGCCAGCAGCTTATTGCGCTGGACTAGCGGGGGTGAGACCCAGTACTTC. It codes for CASSLLRWTSGGETQYF.

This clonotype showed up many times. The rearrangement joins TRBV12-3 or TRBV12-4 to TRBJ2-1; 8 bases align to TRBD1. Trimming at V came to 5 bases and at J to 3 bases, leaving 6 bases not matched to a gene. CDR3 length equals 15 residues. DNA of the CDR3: TGTGCCAGCAGTCCCCAAGGACAGGGCTACAATGAGCAGTTCTTC. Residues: CASSPQGQGYNEQFF.

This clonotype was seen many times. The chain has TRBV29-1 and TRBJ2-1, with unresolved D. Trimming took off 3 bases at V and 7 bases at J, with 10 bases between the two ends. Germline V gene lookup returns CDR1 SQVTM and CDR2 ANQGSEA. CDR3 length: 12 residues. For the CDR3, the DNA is TGCAGCGTTGATGGCGAAGCTAATGAGCAGTTCTTC. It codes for CSVDGEANEQFF.

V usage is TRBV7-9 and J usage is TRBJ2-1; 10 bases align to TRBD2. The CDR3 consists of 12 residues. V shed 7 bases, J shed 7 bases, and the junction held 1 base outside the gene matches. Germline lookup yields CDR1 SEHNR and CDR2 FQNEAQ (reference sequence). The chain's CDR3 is CASISGGNEQFF. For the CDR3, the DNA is TGTGCCAGCATTAGCGGGGGGAATGAGCAGTTCTTC.

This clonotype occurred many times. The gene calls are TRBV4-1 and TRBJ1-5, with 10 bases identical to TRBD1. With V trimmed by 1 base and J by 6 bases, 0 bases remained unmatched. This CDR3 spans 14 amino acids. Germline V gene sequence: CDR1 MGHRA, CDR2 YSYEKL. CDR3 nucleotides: TGCGCCAGCAGCCAAGGGACAGGGGGTCAGCCCCAGCATTTT. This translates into CASSQGTGGQPQHF.

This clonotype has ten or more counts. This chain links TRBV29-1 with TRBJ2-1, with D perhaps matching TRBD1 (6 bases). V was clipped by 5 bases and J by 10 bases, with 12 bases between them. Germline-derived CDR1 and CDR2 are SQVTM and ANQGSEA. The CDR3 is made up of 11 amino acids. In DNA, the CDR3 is TGCAGCGTTCACGGACAGTCCGAGCAGTTCTTC. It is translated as CSVHGQSEQFF.

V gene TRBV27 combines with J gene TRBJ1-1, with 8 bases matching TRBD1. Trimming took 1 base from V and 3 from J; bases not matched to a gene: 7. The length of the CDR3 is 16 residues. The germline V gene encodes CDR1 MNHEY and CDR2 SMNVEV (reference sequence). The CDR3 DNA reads TGTGCCAGCAGTTTATGGGCAGGGGGCTTGGACACTGAAGCTTTCTTT. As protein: CASSLWAGGLDTEAFF.

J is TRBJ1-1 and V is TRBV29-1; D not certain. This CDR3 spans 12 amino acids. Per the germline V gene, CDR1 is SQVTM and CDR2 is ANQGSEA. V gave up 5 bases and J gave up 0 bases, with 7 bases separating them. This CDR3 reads CSVRGVNTEAFF. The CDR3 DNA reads TGCAGCGTTCGGGGTGTGAACACTGAAGCTTTCTTT.

CDR3: CASSLWEGYEQYF. In DNA form, the CDR3 reads TGTGCCAGCAGTTTGTGGGAGGGCTACGAGCAGTACTTC. The chain is built from TRBV27 and TRBJ2-7; 7 nucleotides match TRBD2. The length of the CDR3 is 13 residues. The germline V gene encodes CDR1 MNHEY and CDR2 SMNVEV (reference sequence). Germline trimming cut 3 bases from V and 3 bases from J; bases unmatched to any gene: 2.

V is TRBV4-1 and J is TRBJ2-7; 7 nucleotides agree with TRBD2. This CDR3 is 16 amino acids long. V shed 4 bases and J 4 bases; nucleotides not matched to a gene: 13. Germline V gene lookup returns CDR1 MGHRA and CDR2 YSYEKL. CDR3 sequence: CASSPDRLALLYEQYF. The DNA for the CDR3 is TGCGCCAGCAGCCCGGACCGACTAGCTCTTCTTTACGAGCAGTACTTC.

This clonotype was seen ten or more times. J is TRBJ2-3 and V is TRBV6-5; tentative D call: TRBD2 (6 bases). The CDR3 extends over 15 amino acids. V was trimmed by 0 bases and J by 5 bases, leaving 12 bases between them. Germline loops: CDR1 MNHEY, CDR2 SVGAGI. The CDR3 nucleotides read TGTGCCAGCAGTTACTCGAGCGGGTGGGGAGATACGCAGTATTTT. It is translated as CASSYSSGWGDTQYF.

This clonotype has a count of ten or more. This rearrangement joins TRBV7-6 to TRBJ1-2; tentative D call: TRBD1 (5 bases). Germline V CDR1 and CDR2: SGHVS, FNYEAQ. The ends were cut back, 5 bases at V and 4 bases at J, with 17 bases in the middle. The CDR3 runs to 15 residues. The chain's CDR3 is CASSPGGVGLYGYTF. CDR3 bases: TGTGCCAGCAGCCCAGGAGGGGTTGGGCTCTATGGCTACACCTTC.

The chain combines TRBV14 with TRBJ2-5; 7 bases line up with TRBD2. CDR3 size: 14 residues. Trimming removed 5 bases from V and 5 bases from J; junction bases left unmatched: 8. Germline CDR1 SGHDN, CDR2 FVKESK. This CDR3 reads CASSSQRGRETQYF. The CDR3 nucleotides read TGTGCCAGCAGCTCCCAGCGGGGACGGGAGACCCAGTACTTC.

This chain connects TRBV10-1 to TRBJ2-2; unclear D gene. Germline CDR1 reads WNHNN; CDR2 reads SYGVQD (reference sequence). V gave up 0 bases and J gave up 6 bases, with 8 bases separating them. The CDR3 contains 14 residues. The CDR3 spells CASSESTRPGELFF. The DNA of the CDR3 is TGCGCCAGCAGTGAGTCCACTCGGCCCGGGGAGCTGTTTTTT.

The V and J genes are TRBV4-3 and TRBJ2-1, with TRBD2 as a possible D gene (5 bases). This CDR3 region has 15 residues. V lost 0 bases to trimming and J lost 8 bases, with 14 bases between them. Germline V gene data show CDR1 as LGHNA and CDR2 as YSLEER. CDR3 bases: TGCGCCAGCAGCCAAGATCTAGGACCGGGGTATGAGCAGTTCTTC. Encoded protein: CASSQDLGPGYEQFF.

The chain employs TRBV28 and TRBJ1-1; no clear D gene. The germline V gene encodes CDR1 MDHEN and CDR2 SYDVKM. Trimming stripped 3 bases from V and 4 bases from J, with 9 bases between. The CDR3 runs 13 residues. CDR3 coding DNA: TGTGCCAGCAGTTTTCGGGAGGCCACTGAAGCTTTCTTT. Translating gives CASSFREATEAFF.

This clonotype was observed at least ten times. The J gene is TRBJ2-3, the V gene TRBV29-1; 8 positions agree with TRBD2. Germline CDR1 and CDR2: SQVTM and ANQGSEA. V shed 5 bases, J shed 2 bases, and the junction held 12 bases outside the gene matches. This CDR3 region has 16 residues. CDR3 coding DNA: TGCAGCGTTTCCGGGCGGGGGGCCAACCTCACAGATACGCAGTATTTT. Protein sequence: CSVSGRGANLTDTQYF.

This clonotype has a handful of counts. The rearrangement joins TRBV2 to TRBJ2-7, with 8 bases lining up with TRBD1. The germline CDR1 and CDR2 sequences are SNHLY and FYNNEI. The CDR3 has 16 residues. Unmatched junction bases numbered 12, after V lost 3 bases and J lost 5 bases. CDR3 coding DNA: TGTGCCAGCAGTGACCCCCTCAGGACAGGGATACACGAGCAGTACTTC. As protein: CASSDPLRTGIHEQYF.

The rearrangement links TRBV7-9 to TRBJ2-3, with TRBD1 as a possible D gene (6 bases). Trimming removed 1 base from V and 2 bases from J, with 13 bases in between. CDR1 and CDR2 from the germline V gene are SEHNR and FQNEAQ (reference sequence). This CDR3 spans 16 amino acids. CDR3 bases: TGTGCCAGCAGCTTAGTTCAGGGGCGCGTCACAGATACGCAGTATTTT. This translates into CASSLVQGRVTDTQYF.

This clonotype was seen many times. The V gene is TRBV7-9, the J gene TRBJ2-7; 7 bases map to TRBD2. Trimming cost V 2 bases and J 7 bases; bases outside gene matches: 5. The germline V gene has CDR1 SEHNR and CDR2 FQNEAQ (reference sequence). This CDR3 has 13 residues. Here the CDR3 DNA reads TGTGCCAGCAGCTTATGGGAGGGCCTGGAGCAGTACTTC. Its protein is CASSLWEGLEQYF.

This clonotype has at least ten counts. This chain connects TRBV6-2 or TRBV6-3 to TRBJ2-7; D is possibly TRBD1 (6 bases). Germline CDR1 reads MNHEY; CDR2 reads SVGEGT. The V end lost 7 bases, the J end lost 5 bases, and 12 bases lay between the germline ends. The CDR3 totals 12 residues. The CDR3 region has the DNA TGTGCCAGCACTACAGGGTTTGACGAGCAGTACTTC. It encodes CASTTGFDEQYF.

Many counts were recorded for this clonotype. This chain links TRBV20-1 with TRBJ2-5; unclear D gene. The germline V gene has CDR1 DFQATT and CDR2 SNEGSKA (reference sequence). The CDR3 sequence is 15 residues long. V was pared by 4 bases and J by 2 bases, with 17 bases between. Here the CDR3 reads CSANLIRVLQETQYF. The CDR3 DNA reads TGCAGTGCTAACCTTATACGGGTGCTACAAGAGACCCAGTACTTC.

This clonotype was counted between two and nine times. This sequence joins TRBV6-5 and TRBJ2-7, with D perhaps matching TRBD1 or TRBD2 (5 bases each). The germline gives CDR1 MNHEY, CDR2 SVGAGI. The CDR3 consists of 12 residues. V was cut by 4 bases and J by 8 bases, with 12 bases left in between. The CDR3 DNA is TGTGCCAGCAGTTCAGGGACCCGCCAGCAGTACTTC. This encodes CASSSGTRQQYF.

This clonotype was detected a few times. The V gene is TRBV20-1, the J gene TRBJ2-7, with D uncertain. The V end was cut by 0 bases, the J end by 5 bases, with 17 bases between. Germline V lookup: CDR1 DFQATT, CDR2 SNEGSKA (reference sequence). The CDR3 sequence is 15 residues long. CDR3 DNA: TGCAGTGCTAGAGATCTGGTTCTTCAGACGAACGAGCAGTACTTC. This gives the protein CSARDLVLQTNEQYF.

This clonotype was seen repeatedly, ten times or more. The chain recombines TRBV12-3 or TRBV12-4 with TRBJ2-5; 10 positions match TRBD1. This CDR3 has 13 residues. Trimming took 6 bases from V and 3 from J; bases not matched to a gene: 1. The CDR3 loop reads CASRGTGEETQYF. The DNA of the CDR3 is TGTGCCAGCAGAGGGACAGGGGAAGAGACCCAGTACTTC.

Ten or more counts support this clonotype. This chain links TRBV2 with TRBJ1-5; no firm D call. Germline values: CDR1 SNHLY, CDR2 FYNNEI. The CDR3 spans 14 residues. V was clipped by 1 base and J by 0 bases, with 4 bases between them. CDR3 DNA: TGTGCCAGCAGTGAAGTTAGTAGCAATCAGCCCCAGCATTTT. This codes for CASSEVSSNQPQHF.

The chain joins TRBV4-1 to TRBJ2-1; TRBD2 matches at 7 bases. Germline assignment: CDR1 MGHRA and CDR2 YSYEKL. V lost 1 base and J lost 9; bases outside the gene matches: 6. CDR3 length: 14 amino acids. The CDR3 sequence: CASSQATGGSEQFF. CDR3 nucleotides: TGCGCCAGCAGCCAAGCAACCGGGGGGAGTGAGCAGTTCTTC.

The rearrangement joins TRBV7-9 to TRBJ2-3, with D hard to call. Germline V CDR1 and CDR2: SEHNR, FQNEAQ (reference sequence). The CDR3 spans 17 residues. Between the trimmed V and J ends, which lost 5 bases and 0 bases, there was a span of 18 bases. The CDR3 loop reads CASSPIGPEWSTDTQYF. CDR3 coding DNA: TGTGCCAGCAGCCCCATCGGACCGGAGTGGAGCACAGATACGCAGTATTTT.

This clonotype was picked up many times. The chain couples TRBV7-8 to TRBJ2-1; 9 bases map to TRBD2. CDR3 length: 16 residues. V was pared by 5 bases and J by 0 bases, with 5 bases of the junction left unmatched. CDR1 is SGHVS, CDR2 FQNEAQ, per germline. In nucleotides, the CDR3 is TGTGCCAGCAGCCCTCTGACTAGCGGCTCCTACAATGAGCAGTTCTTC. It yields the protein CASSPLTSGSYNEQFF.

The CDR3 region is CASSLGQGWYEQYF. The CDR3 DNA follows: TGTGCCAGCAGCCTCGGACAGGGTTGGTACGAGCAGTACTTC. The rearrangement joins TRBV5-6 to TRBJ2-7; 8 bases are a match to TRBD1. V lost 4 bases, J lost 4 bases, and 7 bases stayed unmatched. Germline values: CDR1 SGHDT, CDR2 YYEEEE. The CDR3 runs to 14 residues.